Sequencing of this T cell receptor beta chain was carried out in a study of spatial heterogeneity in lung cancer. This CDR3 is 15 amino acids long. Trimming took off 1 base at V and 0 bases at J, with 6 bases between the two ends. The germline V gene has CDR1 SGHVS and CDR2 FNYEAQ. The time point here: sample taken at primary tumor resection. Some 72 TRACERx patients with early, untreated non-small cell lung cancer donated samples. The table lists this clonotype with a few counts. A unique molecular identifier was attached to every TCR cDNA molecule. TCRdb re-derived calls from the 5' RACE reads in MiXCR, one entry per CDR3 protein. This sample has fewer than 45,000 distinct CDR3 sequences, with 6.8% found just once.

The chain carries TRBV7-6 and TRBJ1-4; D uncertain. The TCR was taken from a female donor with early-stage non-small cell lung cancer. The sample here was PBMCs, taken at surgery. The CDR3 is CASSLGGPTNEKLFF. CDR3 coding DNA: TGTGCCAGCAGCTTAGGAGGGCCAACTAATGAAAAACTGTTTTTT.